This T cell receptor (beta chain) was sequenced for a study of PD-L1 blockade in urothelial cancer. Study-level information: Blood samples had a median of about 140,000 T cells, approximately 83,000 unique TCRs, and clonality roughly 0.088.

The germline gives CDR1 MNHNS, CDR2 SASEGT. This CDR3 region has 15 residues. Losses at the gene ends were 7 bases for V and 5 bases for J; bases not matched to a gene: 13. Study-level findings and limits: Those with durable benefit had larger increases in tumor-associated blood clones at 3 weeks.

Documented time point: peripheral blood 6 weeks after treatment start. Patients' urothelial carcinoma was locally advanced or metastatic. Sequenced by immunoSEQ multiplex PCR; TCRdb stores in-frame clones only, minus some. Altogether about 120,000 clones are present, about 82% being singletons, with the ten largest covering approximately 2.4%. As concerns this clone: The antigen remains undetermined.

This clonotype was obtained from a man over 45 with urothelial cancer. The chain couples TRBV6-1 to TRBJ2-5; 7 nucleotides match TRBD1. Material: PBMCs, obtained around atezolizumab (anti-PD-L1) treatment. The CDR3 spells CASTGDSYSGETQYF. The CDR3 DNA follows: TGTGCCAGCACTGGGGACAGCTATTCAGGGGAGACCCAGTACTTC.